This T cell receptor (beta chain) is drawn from a study of cytomegalovirus exposure and HLA in healthy donors. General study results and limits: It was shown in a later analysis that HLA-associated TCR beta chains were more clonally expanded than other, equally common chains. Most TCR sequences were rare, but some public TCRs occurred in many donors.

From germline, CDR1 is SEHNR and CDR2 FQNEAQ (reference sequence). Trimming left V 8 bases short and J 8 bases short, with 18 bases between. CDR3 length equals 13 residues. Comment on this clone: The target antigen is unknown.

Amplification used 60 Vbeta primers and 13 Jbeta primers. Repertoires were generated with immunoSEQ multiplex PCR, while TCRdb's copy carries only in-frame clones and drops some. This sample has 99,000 or so clones; 76% occur once, and the top ten carry approximately 5%. Sequenced: PBMCs. V is TRBV7-9 and J is TRBJ1-2; D call uncertain. This TCR came from a woman in her late teens or twenties in good health and CMV-seropositive. The CDR3 protein is CASSLTATGGYTF. In DNA, the CDR3 is TGTGCCAGCTCCCTGACTGCGACCGGGGGCTACACCTTC.